This TCR beta chain emerged from a study of blood T cell repertoires in COVID-19. About the research overall: The cDNA or gDNA used as material had been derived from T cells, B-cell-depleted T cells, or PBMCs.

Germline lookup yields CDR1 MNHEY and CDR2 SMNVEV (reference sequence). The CDR3 loop spans 13 amino acids. Trimming cost V 6 bases and J 2 bases, with 5 bases left between them. In the study's own analysis: Cell counts per sample came from amplifying reference gene primers. The method was immunoSEQ multiplex PCR; TCRdb's version includes in-frame clones alone and lacks a portion of them. V and J calls and clone size come straight from that table; D and trimming were deduced from the DNA. The sample records 130,000 or so clones, roughly four fifths being singletons. The chain recombines TRBV27 with TRBJ1-6; the D is unclear. This clonotype was sampled from a man aged 25-45 years who had recovered from COVID-19. Sequenced: PBMCs or T cells enriched from blood (not recorded which). This CDR3 is CASRGAYNSPLHF. The CDR3 DNA follows: TGTGCCAGCAGGGGCGCCTATAATTCACCCCTCCACTTT.